The clone carrying this TCR beta chain has only one observation. Other DNA sequences from this sample encode an identical CDR3 as well. These data originate in a study of blood T cell repertoires in COVID-19. About the research overall: There were acute and convalescent COVID-19 samples, and they came from the United States, Italy and Spain. PBMCs, B-cell-depleted T cells, or T cells provided the cDNA or gDNA that made up the material.

CDR3 size: 13 residues. Trimming cost V 3 bases and J 4 bases, with 9 bases left between them. In the original workflow: Counts of nucleated cells, estimated from reference gene primer amplification, were obtained. The protocol was immunoSEQ multiplex PCR, while the TCRdb copy is restricted to in-frame clones and leaves out a portion. Clone size and the V and J calls come from that table; the DNA yielded D and trimming. This sample has approximately 150,000 clones; roughly 89% occur once, and the top ten carry 1.6%. Sequenced material: peripheral blood. This clonotype was obtained from a woman in her 50s with acute or convalescent COVID-19. This chain joins TRBV12-3 or TRBV12-4 and TRBJ1-2, with D maybe TRBD1 (6 bases). DNA of the CDR3: TGTGCCAGCAGTTTTGGACAGCCCTATGGCTACACCTTC. This translates into CASSFGQPYGYTF.